This T cell receptor (beta chain) was sequenced during a study of T-cell reconstitution after alpha-beta-depleted transplantation in children. This clonotype was observed many times. For TCRbeta, the library was prepared with unique molecular identifiers. TCRdb re-analysed the PCR reads in MiXCR, keeping a single row per CDR3 protein. The profile shows approximately 120,000 distinct CDR3 sequences, roughly 10% of them singletons. V lost 0 bases to trimming and J lost 0 bases; unmatched junction nucleotides: 2. The CDR3 loop spans 16 amino acids. Germline loops: CDR1 SGHRS, CDR2 YFSETQ. This sequence originates from a girl younger than two who had a stem cell transplant for combined immunodeficiency, so the T cells may come from the graft donor. Sequenced here: PBMCs, mostly from graft donor cells, sampled 180 days after TCRalphabeta/CD19-depleted stem cell transplant. V and J are TRBV5-1 and TRBJ2-2; 7 nucleotides align to TRBD2. CDR3 sequence: CASSLASGANTGELFF. CDR3 in DNA: TGCGCCAGCAGCTTGGCTAGCGGAGCGAACACCGGGGAGCTGTTTTTT.